A selection of T cell receptor beta chains follows, all from one sample in a study of CD8 T cells in Susac syndrome. One entry per CDR3 protein results from TCRdb running MiXCR on the immunoSEQ multiplex PCR reads. The table includes 170,000 or so distinct CDR3 sequences, roughly 95% detected once. Sequenced material: CD8+ T cells from PBMCs. All receptors come from a human donor with multiple sclerosis. CDR3s include the opening cysteine and the closing phenylalanine or tryptophan. D genes are given only for firm matches. Size is stated for part of the rows, as once, few or many counts, or as a class when the clone is expanded.

cdr3_nt | cdr3_aa | v_call | clone_size | j_call | d_call
TGTGCCGGAACCGGGACTAGCGGGATCAATGAGCAGTTCTTC | CAGTGTSGINEQFF | TRBV7-9 | - | TRBJ2-1 | TRBD2
TGCGCCAGCAGCCCAATCGGGGTCGGAAGCAATCAGCCCCAGCATTTT | CASSPIGVGSNQPQHF | TRBV5-1 | - | TRBJ1-5 | -
TGTGCCAGCAGCTTGGGACAGCGAAACTATGGCTACACCTTC | CASSLGQRNYGYTF | TRBV5-4 | - | TRBJ1-2 | -
TGTGCCAGCTCACCACAAAGGGCCCAAGAGACCCAGTACTTC | CASSPQRAQETQYF | TRBV18 | - | TRBJ2-5 | -
TGCAGTGCTACATTGGACAGGGGGCCTTACGAGCAGTACTTC | CSATLDRGPYEQYF | TRBV20-1 | - | TRBJ2-7 | TRBD1
TGTGCCAGCAGCTTAGGGGGGGACAGCTCCTATGGCTACACCTTC | CASSLGGDSSYGYTF | TRBV7-3 | once | TRBJ1-2 | TRBD1
TGCGCCAGCAGCCAAGGCCCGGCCACCGGGGAGCTGTTTTTT | CASSQGPATGELFF | TRBV4-1 | - | TRBJ2-2 | -
TGTGCCAGCAGCTTAGAGCCTAGCTCCTACAATGAGCAGTTCTTC | CASSLEPSSYNEQFF | TRBV11-2 | - | TRBJ2-1 | -
TGTGCCAGCAGTTTGGAAGGGGAGGACACCATATATTTT | CASSLEGEDTIYF | TRBV28 | - | TRBJ1-3 | -
TGTGCCAGCAGTGAGACAGGGGGCTTGGGAGAGACCCAGTACTTC | CASSETGGLGETQYF | TRBV2 | once | TRBJ2-5 | TRBD1
TGTGCCAGCAGTTTGGGGGCAATCCAAGAAGCTTTCTTT | CASSLGAIQEAFF | TRBV27 | - | TRBJ1-1 | -
TGCGCCAGCAGCCGGGGACTAGCGCACTCCTACAATGAGCAGTTCTTC | CASSRGLAHSYNEQFF | TRBV5-1 | - | TRBJ2-1 | TRBD2
TGTGCCACCAGCAGAGATTACACAGACCGTAACACCGGGGAGCTGTTTTTT | CATSRDYTDRNTGELFF | TRBV15 | - | TRBJ2-2 | -
TGCAGCGTTGAGATGCCCTATGGCTACACCTTC | CSVEMPYGYTF | TRBV29-1 | - | TRBJ1-2 | -
TGTGCCTGGAGTGTCTCAGGGGGCGCTTACGAGCAGTACTTC | CAWSVSGGAYEQYF | TRBV30 | - | TRBJ2-7 | TRBD1
TGCAGTGCTAGAGATCCAGGGAGGGCTTATCCCGGGGAGCTGTTTTTT | CSARDPGRAYPGELFF | TRBV20-1 | - | TRBJ2-2 | TRBD2
TGTGCCAGCAGCGACCGACTAGCGGGACCAGATACGCAGTATTTT | CASSDRLAGPDTQYF | TRBV13 | - | TRBJ2-3 | TRBD2
TGCGCCAGCAGCTTGGCCGGGCCGTCCTACAATGAGCAGTTCTTC | CASSLAGPSYNEQFF | TRBV5-1 | few | TRBJ2-1 | -
TGCGCCAGCAGCCAAGTGGTATCCGGGGAGCTGTTTTTT | CASSQVVSGELFF | TRBV4-1 | - | TRBJ2-2 | -
TGCAGCGTTGAGATGTCGGAACCCGCAACTAATGAAAAACTGTTTTTT | CSVEMSEPATNEKLFF | TRBV29-1 | - | TRBJ1-4 | -
TGCGCCAGCAGCTGGCCCACCGTCGACTACCCCGAGGAAAGAGATACGCAGTATTTT | CASSWPTVDYPEERDTQYF | TRBV5-1 | - | TRBJ2-3 | -
TGTGCCAGCAGCTCGGACTACCCTTCCTACAATGAGCAGTTCTTC | CASSSDYPSYNEQFF | TRBV7-2 | - | TRBJ2-1 | -
TGTGCCAGCAGTTTGCTGCGGTACAATGAGCAGTTCTTC | CASSLLRYNEQFF | TRBV28 | once | TRBJ2-1 | -
TGTGCCAGCAGTCCTCGGATTGGCACAGATACGCAGTATTTT | CASSPRIGTDTQYF | TRBV28 | - | TRBJ2-3 | -
TGTGCCAGCAGTTTTGTGGGGAACCAAGAGACCCAGTACTTC | CASSFVGNQETQYF | TRBV28 | few | TRBJ2-5 | -
TGTGCCAGCAGCCATGTCAGGGACGAGCAGTACTTC | CASSHVRDEQYF | TRBV3-1 | - | TRBJ2-7 | -
TGTGCCAGCAGCTTAGTTGCGGGGAGCTCCTACGAGCAGTACTTC | CASSLVAGSSYEQYF | TRBV7-8 | - | TRBJ2-7 | -
TGTGCCAGCAGCTTAGAAGTAGCGGCCTACGAGCAGTACTTC | CASSLEVAAYEQYF | TRBV11-2 | - | TRBJ2-7 | -
TGCACCAGCAGCCAAATCGCCCACGCCGCCAGTGAGCAGTTCTTC | CTSSQIAHAASEQFF | TRBV1 | - | TRBJ2-1 | -
TGTGCCAGCAGTTACGATGGACTAGCGGGAGGGGATACGCAGTATTTT | CASSYDGLAGGDTQYF | TRBV6-5 | - | TRBJ2-3 | TRBD2
TGTGCCAGCAGCTTAGCGGGAGACAACACAGATACGCAGTATTTT | CASSLAGDNTDTQYF | TRBV7-8 | - | TRBJ2-3 | -
TGCAGCGCTCAGAGCTACAATGAGCAGTTCTTC | CSAQSYNEQFF | TRBV29-1 | - | TRBJ2-1 | -
TGCAGTGCTAGGGCGGACAGGGGACCAATTGTTGAAAAACTGTTTTTT | CSARADRGPIVEKLFF | TRBV20-1 | - | TRBJ1-4 | TRBD1
TGTGCCAGTAGTGAGGGGAGCTCTGGGGCCAACGTCCTGACTTTC | CASSEGSSGANVLTF | TRBV19 | - | TRBJ2-6 | -
TGTGCCAGCAGTTCCGGACTAGCGGGAATCGATGAGCAGTTCTTC | CASSSGLAGIDEQFF | TRBV6-5 | - | TRBJ2-1 | TRBD2
TGTGCCAGCAGTTACGGACGGGGACTGAGGGCCAACGTCCTGACTTTC | CASSYGRGLRANVLTF | TRBV6-5 | - | TRBJ2-6 | -
TGCAGCGTCCCTACACGGAACACTGAAGCTTTCTTT | CSVPTRNTEAFF | TRBV29-1 | once | TRBJ1-1 | -
TGCGCCAGCAGCTTGGCCCCTACAGCGGGTGGATTTGGGACCCAGTACTTC | CASSLAPTAGGFGTQYF | TRBV5-1 | - | TRBJ2-5 | -
TGTGCCAGTATGGGGGGTTCCTACGAGCAGTACTTC | CASMGGSYEQYF | TRBV19 | - | TRBJ2-7 | -
TGTGCCAGCAGCTCAGAAACGCTTGGAGATACGCAGTATTTT | CASSSETLGDTQYF | TRBV7-8 | - | TRBJ2-3 | -